The entry below describes one T cell receptor beta chain. Its antigen is not known. These data come from a study of OX40 agonist ivuxolimab in advanced cancers. Findings and limits, study-wide: Clonal expansion by week 6 occurred in CD4+ and CD8+ blood T cells (at 0.1 to 3.0 mg/kg).

Data came from immunoSEQ multiplex PCR; TCRdb stores just in-frame clones and leaves some out. Of some 70,000 clones detected, 75% to 90% appear once; the ten largest clones hold about 0.42%. This CDR3 is 14 amino acids long. The germline V gene encodes CDR1 MNHEY and CDR2 SMNVEV (reference sequence). Trimming left V 0 bases short and J 4 bases short, with 9 bases between. This TCR came from an adult with an advanced solid tumor such as melanoma, head and neck, liver or kidney cancer. Sequences were derived from CD4+ or CD8+ T cells sorted from blood, sampled in a trial of the OX40 agonist ivuxolimab. The chain combines TRBV27 with TRBJ1-2; a weak D match, TRBD1 (5 bases). Here the CDR3 reads CASSLSGTSYGYTF. The CDR3 DNA is TGTGCCAGCAGTTTATCCGGGACCTCCTATGGCTACACCTTC.